The sequence of this TCR beta chain was determined in a study of T cells in Graves' hyperthyroidism and ophthalmopathy. The study, taken as a whole, reports: Ophthalmopathy was distinguished from stable hyperthyroidism by 13 V-J signatures.

TCR beta CDR3 regions were amplified from RNA. First-round RT-PCR with HTBI primers amplified the TCR CDR3 region. MiXCR, applied by TCRdb to the multiplex PCR reads, yields one record per CDR3 protein. The repertoire holds roughly 500,000 distinct CDR3 sequences, 40% to 50% seen once, with 44% in the top ten. CDR1 and CDR2 from the germline V gene are MGHDK and SYGVNS. There are 13 residues in the CDR3. Each diagnosis drew on symptoms, thyroxine, TRAb, thyroid ultrasound and orbital computed tomography findings. Note on this clonotype: Its specificity is not known. One junction end does not reproduce the germline sequence, and a read error may be involved.

This TCR derives from an adult woman with Graves' disease, either hyperthyroidism or ophthalmopathy (not recorded which). The material sequenced was peripheral blood or thyroid tissue (not recorded which). The chain recombines TRBV25-1 with TRBJ2-2, with D unresolved. CDR3 DNA: TGTGCCGGCAGTGAAGGTGGCACCGGGGAGCTGTTTTTT. Protein: CAGSEGGTGELFF.